This TCR beta chain was recorded in a study of Graves' ophthalmopathy and Graves' hyperthyroidism. Study-wide findings and caveats: Appearing in blood as well were most expanded thyroid clonotypes above 0.001 frequency. Separation of ophthalmopathy from stable hyperthyroidism was achieved by a 13-signature model, at 85% to 90% sensitivity and under 83% specificity.

The study amplified TCR beta CDR3 regions using RNA transcripts. First-round RT-PCR relied on HTBI primers, and a second-round multiplex PCR came next. MiXCR, run by TCRdb on the multiplex PCR reads, gives a single entry per CDR3 protein. The data contain more than 550,000 distinct CDR3 sequences, just over 40% of them singletons. As concerns this clonotype: Its antigen remains unknown.

Between the trimmed V and J ends, which lost 7 bases and 6 bases, there was a span of 22 bases. In germline, CDR1 is SNHLY, CDR2 FYNNEI. The CDR3 covers 15 residues. The J gene is TRBJ2-7, the V gene TRBV2; tentatively, D is TRBD2 (6 bases). This receptor was obtained from an adult man with Graves' ophthalmopathy. Sequenced material: peripheral blood. The CDR3 DNA sequence: TGTGCCAGCAACCCTAGGGAGGTCCCCCGGGGCGAGCAGTACTTC. This codes for CASNPREVPRGEQYF.